The entry below describes one TCR beta chain. The data were taken from a study of blood T cell repertoires in COVID-19. Overall study: Nucleic acid was either cDNA or gDNA, and it came from T cells, B-cell-depleted T cells, or PBMCs.

Enrollees, roughly 18 to 89 years old, lived in 25 or so US areas. Participants had their cohort set by participant-reported clinical history. Source study methods: By means of reference gene primer amplification, nucleated cell counts were estimated. Using immunoSEQ multiplex PCR, the repertoire was profiled, and TCRdb retains in-frame clones only, with some absent. That table furnishes V, J and clone size, whereas the DNA furnished D and trimming. The data hold approximately 230,000 clones, with just over 85% observed a single time. Germline V lookup: CDR1 DFQATT, CDR2 SNEGSKA (reference sequence). The CDR3 runs to 11 residues. Trimming removed 0 bases from V and 5 bases from J, with 4 bases in between.

Sequencing was carried out using PBMCs or T cells enriched from blood (not recorded which). This clonotype originated in a man in his forties who had recovered from COVID-19. V usage is TRBV20-1 and J usage is TRBJ2-5, with no clear D. Here the CDR3 reads CSARDSETQYF. Written as DNA, the CDR3 is TGCAGTGCTAGAGATTCGGAGACCCAGTACTTC.